The TCR beta chain under discussion was sequenced for a study of T cells in Graves' hyperthyroidism and ophthalmopathy. Trimming took 0 bases from V and 6 from J, leaving 14 bases between them. CDR1 and CDR2 from the germline V gene are MNHEY and SVGEGT. This CDR3 is 15 amino acids long. From RNA transcripts, TCR beta CDR3 regions were amplified. First-round RT-PCR with HTBI primers amplified the TCR CDR3 region. One entry per CDR3 protein, called by TCRdb with MiXCR from the multiplex PCR reads. Among about 600,000 distinct CDR3 sequences listed, 15% to 20% were seen once. Uncontrolled infection, other autoimmune disease, pregnancy or lactation disqualified patients from enrolment. On the basis of clinical symptoms, serum thyroxine and TRAb, thyroid ultrasound and orbital computed tomography, diagnoses were made.

The rearrangement links TRBV6-2 or TRBV6-3 to TRBJ1-2; no reliable D call. The material sequenced was blood. This clonotype originated in a woman in her forties with Graves' ophthalmopathy. DNA of the CDR3: TGTGCCAGCAGTTACTCAGGTTCTGGGGTCCATGGCTACACCTTC. Protein product: CASSYSGSGVHGYTF.